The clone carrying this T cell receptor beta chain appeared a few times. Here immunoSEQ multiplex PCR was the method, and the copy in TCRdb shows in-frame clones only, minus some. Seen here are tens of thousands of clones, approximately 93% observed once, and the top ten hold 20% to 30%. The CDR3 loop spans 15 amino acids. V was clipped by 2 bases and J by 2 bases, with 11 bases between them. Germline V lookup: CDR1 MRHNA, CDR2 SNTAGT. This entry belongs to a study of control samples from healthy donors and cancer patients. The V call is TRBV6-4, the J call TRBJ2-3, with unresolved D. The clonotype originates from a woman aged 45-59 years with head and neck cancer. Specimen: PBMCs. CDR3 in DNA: TGTGCCAGCAGTGACAGGGTGGAACCCACAGATACGCAGTATTTT. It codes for CASSDRVEPTDTQYF.